Presented here are 12 T cell receptor beta chains from one specimen sequenced in a study of blood T cell repertoires in COVID-19. Assay used: immunoSEQ multiplex PCR; TCRdb lists only in-frame clones, some missing. The sample shows approximately 300,000 clones, around four fifths of them seen only once. Sequencing was done on a sample of peripheral blood. The origin of the receptors is a woman aged 45-59 years with acute or convalescent COVID-19.

The chain employs TRBV5-1 and TRBJ2-3; TRBD2 agrees at 13 bases. The length of the CDR3 is 18 residues. The V gene's germline CDR1 is SGHRS and CDR2 YFSETQ. J lost 1 base, V lost 5 bases, and 10 bases had no gene match. The CDR3 DNA reads TGCGCCAGCAGTTTCACTAGCGGGGGGGCTCGCGGCACAGATACGCAGTATTTT. Protein product: CASSFTSGGARGTDTQYF. The full variable domain, with the rest looked up from reference TRBV5-1 and TRBJ2-3, is KAGVTQTPRYLIKTRGQQVTLSCSPISGHRSVSWYQQTPGQGLQFLFEYFSETQRNKGNFPGRFSGRQFSNSRSEMNVSTLELGDSALYLCASSFTSGGARGTDTQYFGPGTRLTVL.

The chain joins TRBV19 to TRBJ1-2, with TRBD1 as a possible D gene (6 bases). This CDR3 contains 14 residues. From germline, CDR1 is LNHDA and CDR2 SQIVND (reference sequence). Trimming pared 5 bases from V and 0 bases from J, leaving 10 bases between. CDR3 in DNA: TGTGCCAGTAGTCCAGGGGCCACTAACTATGGCTACACCTTC. This translates into CASSPGATNYGYTF. Full variable domain (remainder filled in from reference TRBV19 and TRBJ1-2): DGGITQSPKYLFRKEGQNVTLSCEQNLNHDAMYWYRQDPGQGLRLIYYSQIVNDFQKGDIAEGYSVSREKKESFPLTVTSAQKNPTAFYLCASSPGATNYGYTFGSGTRLTVV.

The gene calls are TRBV12-5 and TRBJ1-6; 7 bases match TRBD1. The CDR3 sequence is 14 residues long. V shed 8 bases and J 7 bases; nucleotides not matched to a gene: 8. From germline, CDR1 is LGHNT and CDR2 FRNRAP. The CDR3 DNA reads TGTGCTAGTACCGGTGGGACAGACAATTCACCCCTCCACTTT. It encodes CASTGGTDNSPLHF.

The chain couples TRBV5-1 to TRBJ2-2; 9 nucleotides align to TRBD2. The V and J ends lost 2 bases and 5 bases, in that order; junction bases with no gene match: 7. The CDR3 spans 16 residues. Germline CDR1 and CDR2: SGHRS and YFSETQ. CDR3 bases: TGCGCCAGCAGCTTAGGAGCGGGGGGAAGGACCGGGGAGCTGTTTTTT. Amino acids: CASSLGAGGRTGELFF.

This sequence joins TRBV7-9 and TRBJ2-7, with 9 positions matching TRBD1. Germline V gene data show CDR1 as SEHNR and CDR2 as FQNEAQ (reference sequence). The length of the CDR3 is 15 residues. V was pared by 6 bases and J by 5 bases, with 11 bases of the junction left unmatched. The CDR3 here is CASRARDRAIHEQYF. The CDR3 DNA reads TGTGCCAGCAGAGCCCGGGACAGGGCAATCCACGAGCAGTACTTC.

The chain couples TRBV24-1 to TRBJ2-1, with TRBD2 identical over 15 bases. V shed 5 bases and J 4 bases; nucleotides not matched to a gene: 2. The CDR3 runs 16 residues. Germline assignment: CDR1 KGHDR and CDR2 SFDVKD. The CDR3 sequence: CATSAGTSGRYNEQFF. The CDR3 nucleotides are TGTGCCACCAGTGCCGGGACTAGCGGGAGGTACAATGAGCAGTTCTTC.

The chain couples TRBV2 to TRBJ2-3; TRBD2 matches at 8 bases. V lost 7 bases to trimming and J lost 2 bases; unmatched junction nucleotides: 5. Germline CDR1 and CDR2: SNHLY and FYNNEI. The CDR3 loop spans 14 amino acids. In DNA form, the CDR3 reads TGTGCCAGCAAGCGGGAGCAGATCACAGATACGCAGTATTTT. Translation gives CASKREQITDTQYF.

The CDR3 coding sequence is TGTGCCAGCAAAGAGGGTACCAACACAGATACGCAGTATTTT. Its translation: CASKEGTNTDTQYF. The V and J genes are TRBV19 and TRBJ2-3, with TRBD2 as a possible D gene (5 bases). In germline, CDR1 is LNHDA, CDR2 SQIVND (reference sequence). The CDR3 runs to 14 residues. V gave up 9 bases and J gave up 2 bases, with 15 bases separating them.

A few counts support this clone. The CDR3, as DNA: TGTGCCAGCTCACCACCAATGGCAGGGAACACTGAAGCTTTCTTT. Its translation: CASSPPMAGNTEAFF. J is TRBJ1-1 and V is TRBV18; no definite D call. Trimming cost V 0 bases and J 1 base, with 9 bases left between them. Germline V lookup: CDR1 KGHSH, CDR2 LQKENI. This CDR3 contains 15 residues.

This chain uses TRBV7-9 with TRBJ1-1, with D possibly TRBD1 on 5 matching bases. The germline CDR1 and CDR2 sequences are SEHNR and FQNEAQ (reference sequence). The CDR3 runs 13 residues. V shed 5 bases and J shed 5 bases, with 12 bases lying between them. CDR3 loop: CASSPQGGTEAFF. In DNA form, the CDR3 reads TGTGCCAGCAGCCCCCAGGGAGGGACTGAAGCTTTCTTT.

CDR3 amino acids: CASSYPPGRTEAFF. The CDR3 DNA is TGTGCCAGCAGCTACCCACCAGGCCGCACTGAAGCTTTCTTT. The chain is built from TRBV7-9 and TRBJ1-1; no firm D call. V was clipped by 4 bases and J by 4 bases, with 13 bases between them. CDR1 is SEHNR and CDR2 is FQNEAQ in the germline V gene (reference sequence). CDR3 length: 14 residues.

The CDR3 reads CASSTASGSYEQYF. The DNA of the CDR3 is TGTGCCAGCAGTACGGCTAGCGGTTCCTACGAGCAGTACTTC. The chain recombines TRBV2 with TRBJ2-7, with TRBD2 identical over 7 bases. V shed 5 bases and J 1 base; nucleotides not matched to a gene: 5. CDR3 size: 14 residues. Germline V CDR1 and CDR2: SNHLY, FYNNEI.